The 10 T cell receptor beta chains below come from one sample, sequenced in a study of blood T cell repertoires in COVID-19. Sequencing used immunoSEQ multiplex PCR; TCRdb keeps in-frame clones, though not all of them. The table has around 190,000 clones, 70% to 80% seen once; the top ten hold about 9%. Sequenced: peripheral blood. The receptor source for this set is a woman aged 50 to 65 with active or convalescent COVID-19.

This sequence joins TRBV5-8 and TRBJ2-1; 9 positions match TRBD1. The J segment lost 3 bases and the V segment lost 4 bases, leaving 11 bases of the junction unmatched. CDR3 size: 17 residues. The germline V gene encodes CDR1 SGHTS and CDR2 YDEGEE. CDR3 loop: CASSRPSGTGIYNEQFF. For the CDR3, the DNA is TGTGCCAGCAGCCGACCCTCCGGGACAGGGATCTACAATGAGCAGTTCTTC.

The genes are TRBV5-3 and TRBJ2-7; maybe TRBD1 (7 bases). TRBV5-3 carries the ORF label, with uncertain function. The CDR3 loop spans 13 amino acids. Trimming stripped 7 bases from V and 4 bases from J, with 15 bases between. The CDR3 here is CARVQGGMYEQYF. In nucleotides, the CDR3 is TGTGCCAGAGTCCAGGGGGGAATGTACGAGCAGTACTTC.

This chain connects TRBV21-1 to TRBJ2-7; the table calls TRBD2, which could not be checked here. TRBV21-1 is recorded as a pseudogene. This CDR3 is built from 16 residues. The CDR3 bases are TGTGCCAGCAATCCGCACGGGATGGCAGTTACCTACGAGCAGTACTTC. Translation gives CASNPHGMAVTYEQYF.

This clone was seen just once. This chain joins TRBV6-6 and TRBJ1-2; D perhaps matches TRBD1 (5 bases). Trimming removed 2 bases at V and 0 bases at J, with 7 bases between. This CDR3 region has 14 residues. CDR1 and CDR2 from the germline V gene are MNHNY and SVGAGI (reference sequence). In DNA, the CDR3 is TGTGCCAGCAGTTACGGGGCTTCTAACTATGGCTACACCTTC. The encoded protein is CASSYGASNYGYTF.

This CDR3 is CASSLGPGVNTEAFF. In DNA form, the CDR3 reads TGTGCCAGCAGCTTAGGACCCGGGGTGAACACTGAAGCTTTCTTT. The chain joins TRBV11-2 to TRBJ1-1, with D unclear. Germline CDR1 SGHAT, CDR2 FQNNGV. V was cut by 1 base and J by 0 bases, with 9 bases left in between. The CDR3 totals 15 residues. Complete variable domain (other parts from reference TRBV11-2 and TRBJ1-1): EAGVAQSPRYKIIEKRQSVAFWCNPISGHATLYWYQQILGQGPKLLIQFQNNGVVDDSQLPKDRFSAERLKGVDSTLKIQPAKLEDSAVYLCASSLGPGVNTEAFFGQGTRLTVV.

The V gene is TRBV12-3 or TRBV12-4, the J gene TRBJ1-2; D perhaps matches TRBD1 (5 bases). CDR3 length: 12 residues. Trimming cost V 5 bases and J 4 bases, with 8 bases left between them. This CDR3 is CASSRQSYGYTF. DNA for the CDR3: TGTGCCAGCAGTCGACAGAGCTATGGCTACACCTTC.

The rearrangement uses TRBV19 and TRBJ1-3; D is uncertain. V lost 5 bases and J lost 0, with 14 bases in between. The germline CDR1 and CDR2 sequences are LNHDA and SQIVND (reference sequence). The CDR3 length is 16 residues. The CDR3 loop is CASSSNSAGSGNTIYF. The CDR3 DNA reads TGTGCCAGTAGTTCCAACAGTGCCGGCTCTGGAAACACCATATATTTT.

The chain couples TRBV2 to TRBJ1-2, with TRBD1 as a possible D gene (5 bases). V shed 5 bases and J shed 8 bases, with 15 bases lying between them. Germline CDR1 and CDR2: SNHLY and FYNNEI. The CDR3 contains 13 residues. The CDR3: CASSFQGGSGYTF. The CDR3 DNA reads TGTGCCAGCAGTTTTCAGGGAGGGAGCGGCTACACCTTC.

The chain recombines TRBV5-6 with TRBJ1-1, with D maybe TRBD1 (6 bases). Trimming removed 0 bases from V and 3 bases from J, with 15 bases in between. This CDR3 region has 16 residues. The germline CDR1 and CDR2 sequences are SGHDT and YYEEEE. CDR3 sequence reads: CASSLVGGPKDTEAFF. CDR3 in DNA: TGTGCCAGCAGCTTGGTAGGGGGACCGAAGGACACTGAAGCTTTCTTT.

The chain is built from TRBV6-5 and TRBJ2-5, with D perhaps TRBD2 (5 bases). The CDR3 has 11 residues. Between the trimmed V and J ends, which lost 7 bases and 7 bases, there was a span of 10 bases. CDR1 and CDR2 (germline): MNHEY, SVGAGI. CDR3 protein: CASTFRGTQYF. The DNA of the CDR3 is TGTGCCAGCACCTTCCGGGGGACCCAGTACTTC.